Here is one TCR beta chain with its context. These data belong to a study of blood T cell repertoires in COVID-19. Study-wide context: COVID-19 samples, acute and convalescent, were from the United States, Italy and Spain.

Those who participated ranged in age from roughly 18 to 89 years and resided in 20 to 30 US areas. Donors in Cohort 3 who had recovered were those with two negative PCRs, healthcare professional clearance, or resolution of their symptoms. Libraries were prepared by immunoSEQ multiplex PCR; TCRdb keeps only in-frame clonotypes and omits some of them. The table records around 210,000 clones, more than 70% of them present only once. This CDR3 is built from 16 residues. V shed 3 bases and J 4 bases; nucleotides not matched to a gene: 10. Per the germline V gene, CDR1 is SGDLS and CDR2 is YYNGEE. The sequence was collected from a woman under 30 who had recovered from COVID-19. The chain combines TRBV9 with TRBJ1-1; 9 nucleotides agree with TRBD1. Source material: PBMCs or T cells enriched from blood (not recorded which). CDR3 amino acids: CASSAMNRGLVTEAFF. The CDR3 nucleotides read TGTGCCAGCAGCGCGATGAACAGGGGGCTGGTCACTGAAGCTTTCTTT. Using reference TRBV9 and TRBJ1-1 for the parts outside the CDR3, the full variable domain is DSGVTQTPKHLITATGQRVTLRCSPRSGDLSVYWYQQSLDQGLQFLIQYYNGEERAKGNILERFSAQQFPDLHSELNLSSLELGDSALYFCASSAMNRGLVTEAFFGQGTRLTVV.